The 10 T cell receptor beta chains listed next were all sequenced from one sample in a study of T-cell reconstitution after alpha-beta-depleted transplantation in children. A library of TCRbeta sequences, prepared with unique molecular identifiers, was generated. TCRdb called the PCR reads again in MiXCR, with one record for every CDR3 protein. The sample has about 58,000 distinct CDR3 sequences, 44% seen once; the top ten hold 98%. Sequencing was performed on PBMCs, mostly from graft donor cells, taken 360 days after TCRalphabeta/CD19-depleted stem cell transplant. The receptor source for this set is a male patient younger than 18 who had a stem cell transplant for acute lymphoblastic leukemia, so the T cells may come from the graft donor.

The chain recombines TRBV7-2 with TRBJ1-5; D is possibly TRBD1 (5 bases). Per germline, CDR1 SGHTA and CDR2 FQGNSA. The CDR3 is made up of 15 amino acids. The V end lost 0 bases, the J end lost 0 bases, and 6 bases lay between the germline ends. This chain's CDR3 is CASSLAGGSNQPQHF. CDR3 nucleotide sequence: TGTGCCAGCAGCTTAGCCGGGGGTAGCAATCAGCCCCAGCATTTT.

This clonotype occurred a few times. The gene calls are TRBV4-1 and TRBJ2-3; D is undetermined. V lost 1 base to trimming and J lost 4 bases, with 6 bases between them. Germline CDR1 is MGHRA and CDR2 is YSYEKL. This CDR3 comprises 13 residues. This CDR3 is CASSQVEADTQYF. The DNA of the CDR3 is TGCGCCAGCAGCCAAGTTGAAGCAGATACGCAGTATTTT.

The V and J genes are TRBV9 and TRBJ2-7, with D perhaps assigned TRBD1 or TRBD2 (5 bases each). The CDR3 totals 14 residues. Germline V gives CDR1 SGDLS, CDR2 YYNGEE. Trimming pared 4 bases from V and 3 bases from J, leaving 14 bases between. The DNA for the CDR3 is TGTGCCAGCAGCTCGGGACCAGATAACTACGAGCAGTACTTC. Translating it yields CASSSGPDNYEQYF.

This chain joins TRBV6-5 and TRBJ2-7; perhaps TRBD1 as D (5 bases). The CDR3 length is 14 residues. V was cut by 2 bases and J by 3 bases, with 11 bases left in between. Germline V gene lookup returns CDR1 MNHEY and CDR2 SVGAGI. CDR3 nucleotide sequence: TGTGCCAGCAGTTACCGACAGCGAAACTACGAGCAGTACTTC. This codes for CASSYRQRNYEQYF.

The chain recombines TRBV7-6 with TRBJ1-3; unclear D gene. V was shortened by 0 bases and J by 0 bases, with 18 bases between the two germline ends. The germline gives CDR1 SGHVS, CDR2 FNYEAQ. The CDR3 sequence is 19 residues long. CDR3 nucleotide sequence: TGTGCCAGCAGCTTAGCCCCCCCTTTGGACGGCTCCTCTGGAAACACCATATATTTT. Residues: CASSLAPPLDGSSGNTIYF.

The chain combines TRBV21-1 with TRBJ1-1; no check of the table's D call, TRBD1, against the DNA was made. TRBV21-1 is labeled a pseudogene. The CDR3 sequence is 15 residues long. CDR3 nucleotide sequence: TGTGCCAGCAGCGCAAGACAGGGCCTGAACACTGAAGCTTTCTTT. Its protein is CASSARQGLNTEAFF.

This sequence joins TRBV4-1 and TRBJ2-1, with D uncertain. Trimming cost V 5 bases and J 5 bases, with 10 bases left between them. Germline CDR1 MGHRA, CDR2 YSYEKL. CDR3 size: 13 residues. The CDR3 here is CASSWEGNNEQFF. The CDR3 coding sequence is TGCGCCAGCAGCTGGGAAGGAAACAATGAGCAGTTCTTC.

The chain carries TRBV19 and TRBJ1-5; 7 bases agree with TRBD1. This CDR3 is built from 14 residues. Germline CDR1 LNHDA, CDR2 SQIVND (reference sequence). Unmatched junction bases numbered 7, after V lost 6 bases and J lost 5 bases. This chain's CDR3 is CASREQGWDQPQHF. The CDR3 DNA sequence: TGTGCCAGTAGGGAACAGGGGTGGGATCAGCCCCAGCATTTT.

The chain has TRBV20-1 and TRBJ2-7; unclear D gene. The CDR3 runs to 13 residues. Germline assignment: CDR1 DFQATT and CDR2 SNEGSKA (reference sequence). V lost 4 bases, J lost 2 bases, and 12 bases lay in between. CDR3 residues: CSATKEVPYEQYF. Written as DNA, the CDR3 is TGCAGTGCTACCAAGGAAGTACCCTACGAGCAGTACTTC.

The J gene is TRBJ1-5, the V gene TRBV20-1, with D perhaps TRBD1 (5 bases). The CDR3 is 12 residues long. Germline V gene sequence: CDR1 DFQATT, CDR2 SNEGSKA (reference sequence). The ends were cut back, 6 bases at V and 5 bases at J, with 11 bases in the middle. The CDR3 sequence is CSAGDGDQPQHF. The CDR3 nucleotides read TGCAGTGCCGGGGACGGAGATCAGCCCCAGCATTTT.